Each of the 27 T cell receptor beta chains below was sequenced from the same sample in a study of cytomegalovirus exposure and HLA in healthy donors. Repertoires were generated with immunoSEQ multiplex PCR, while TCRdb's copy carries only in-frame clones and drops some. Among about 140,000 clones listed, roughly 86% were seen once. The sample taken for sequencing was PBMCs. The receptors originated from a woman in her thirties in good health and CMV-seronegative.

Written as DNA, the CDR3 is TGTGCCAGCAGCTTGCACAGGGGGCTGGAGACCCAGTACTTC. It yields the protein CASSLHRGLETQYF. The V call is TRBV7-9, the J call TRBJ2-5; TRBD1 aligns across 9 bases. The CDR3 sequence is 14 residues long. J gave up 5 bases and V 3 bases, and 4 bases lay outside the gene matches. CDR1 and CDR2 from the germline V gene are SEHNR and FQNEAQ (reference sequence).

The chain couples TRBV9 to TRBJ1-5; possible D gene TRBD1, 6 bases. The CDR3 has 14 amino acids. Germline CDR1 is SGDLS and CDR2 is YYNGEE. The germline V and J ends were trimmed by 0 bases and 7 bases, with 11 bases remaining between them. In nucleotides, the CDR3 is TGTGCCAGCAGCGTAGGGACAGACGTCCAGCCCCAGCATTTT. Translating gives CASSVGTDVQPQHF.

This sequence joins TRBV2 and TRBJ2-1, with 9 bases lining up with TRBD2. After removal of 5 bases from V and 5 bases from J, the junction contained 10 bases not matched to a gene. The CDR3 loop spans 16 amino acids. The germline gives CDR1 SNHLY, CDR2 FYNNEI. The CDR3 sequence: CASSSFSGGNDNEQFF. CDR3 nucleotides: TGTGCCAGCAGTAGTTTCAGCGGGGGGAACGACAATGAGCAGTTCTTC.

This clone occurred a few times. This chain uses TRBV27 with TRBJ1-5; possibly TRBD1 for D (6 bases). Germline V gene data show CDR1 as MNHEY and CDR2 as SMNVEV (reference sequence). The CDR3 spans 11 residues. The CDR3 nucleotides read TGTGCTCTTGCAGGGGTTCAGCCCCAGCATTTT. It translates to CALAGVQPQHF.

The chain uses TRBV19 and TRBJ1-2; D call uncertain. Trimming shortened V by 3 bases and J by 6 bases, and 11 bases separated the two germline ends. The CDR3 length is 13 residues. Germline CDR1 and CDR2: LNHDA and SQIVND (reference sequence). The CDR3 DNA is TGTGCCAGTAGTATTGCGGGGATTGATGGCTACACCTTC. This translates into CASSIAGIDGYTF.

CDR3: CASSLGGWNTEAFF. CDR3 in DNA: TGTGCCAGCAGCTTAGGGGGCTGGAACACTGAAGCTTTCTTT. The V and J genes are TRBV27 and TRBJ1-1; TRBD1 aligns across 7 bases. The CDR3 length is 14 residues. Looked up from germline, CDR1 is MNHEY and CDR2 is SMNVEV (reference sequence). J gave up 1 base and V 6 bases, and 5 bases lay outside the gene matches.

The rearrangement links TRBV21-1 to TRBJ1-2; TRBD1 reflects the table's D call only, with no check against the DNA. TRBV21-1 is shown as a pseudogene. This CDR3 comprises 14 residues. Here the CDR3 reads CASSPGQADYGYTF. For the CDR3, the DNA is TGTGCCAGCAGCCCTGGACAGGCGGACTATGGCTACACCTTC.

The chain has TRBV28 and TRBJ1-2; TRBD1 agrees at 8 bases. Losses at the gene ends were 6 bases for V and 4 bases for J; bases not matched to a gene: 7. Germline V gives CDR1 MDHEN, CDR2 SYDVKM. The CDR3 spans 14 residues. For the CDR3, the DNA is TGTGCCAGCAGGAGTCTCGGACAGGGCTATGGCTACACCTTC. It translates to CASRSLGQGYGYTF.

This clone has only one observation. CDR3 loop: CASRTGTKSYEQYF. CDR3 DNA sequence: TGTGCCAGTAGGACCGGGACAAAGTCCTACGAGCAGTACTTC. The rearrangement links TRBV19 to TRBJ2-7, with D perhaps matching TRBD1 (6 bases). Germline assignment: CDR1 LNHDA and CDR2 SQIVND (reference sequence). V was trimmed by 6 bases and J by 1 base, leaving 13 bases between them. The CDR3 runs 14 residues.

The table lists this clone with many counts. This chain connects TRBV9 to TRBJ1-3; the D is unclear. Germline CDR1 is SGDLS and CDR2 is YYNGEE. V lost 0 bases and J 0 bases, leaving 10 bases between the germline ends. The CDR3 extends over 16 amino acids. CDR3 sequence reads: CASSVATRSSGNTIYF. In nucleotides, the CDR3 is TGTGCCAGCAGCGTAGCTACGCGTTCCTCTGGAAACACCATATATTTT.

The chain links TRBV6-1 to TRBJ2-4; D ambiguous. V lost 2 bases and J 2 bases, leaving 4 bases between the germline ends. Germline V CDR1 and CDR2: MNHNS, SASEGT. This CDR3 is built from 13 residues. This CDR3 is CASSEQTKNIQYF. CDR3 nucleotide sequence: TGTGCCAGCAGTGAACAGACCAAAAACATTCAGTACTTC.

This chain connects TRBV30 to TRBJ2-1, with D unclear. With 0 bases removed from V and 9 bases from J, the gap between germline ends came to 15 bases. The germline V gene has CDR1 GTSNPN and CDR2 SVGIG (reference sequence). The CDR3 sequence is 14 residues long. For the CDR3, the DNA is TGTGCCTGGAGTGTTGACTTCAACGCCGGTGAGCAGTTCTTC. As protein: CAWSVDFNAGEQFF.

The rearrangement joins TRBV15 to TRBJ2-7, with D perhaps matching TRBD1 (8 bases). This CDR3 has 15 amino acids. Trimming cost V 1 base and J 4 bases, with 14 bases left between them. CDR1 and CDR2 from the germline V gene are LNHNV and YYDKDF (reference sequence). In DNA, the CDR3 is TGTGCCACCAGCAGAGCAGACAGGGGAGGGTACGAGCAGTACTTC. Its protein product is CATSRADRGGYEQYF.

This chain joins TRBV18 and TRBJ2-3; D might be TRBD1 (6 bases). This CDR3 is built from 16 residues. V was pared by 2 bases and J by 3 bases, with 15 bases between. Germline-derived CDR1 and CDR2 are KGHSH and LQKENI. Here the CDR3 DNA reads TGTGCCAGCTCACCAGCTTCAGGGGATTTGACAGATACGCAGTATTTT. Translation: CASSPASGDLTDTQYF. The full variable domain, its missing parts supplied by reference TRBV18 and TRBJ2-3, is NAGVMQNPRHLVRRRGQEARLRCSPMKGHSHVYWYRQLPEEGLKFMVYLQKENIIDESGMPKERFSAEFPKEGPSILRIQQVVRGDSAAYFCASSPASGDLTDTQYFGPGTRLTVL.

The rearrangement links TRBV4-1 to TRBJ1-2; a possible D gene is TRBD1 (6 bases). The CDR3 length is 15 residues. CDR1 and CDR2 (germline): MGHRA, YSYEKL. V was cut by 1 base and J by 5 bases, with 14 bases left in between. The CDR3 coding sequence is TGCGCCAGCAGCCAAGGGGGCAGGGGACCTTATGGCTACACCTTC. Its protein product is CASSQGGRGPYGYTF.

This sequence joins TRBV5-5 and TRBJ2-3, with D possibly TRBD2 on 5 matching bases. Trimming took 5 bases from V and 4 from J, leaving 14 bases between them. The CDR3 has 14 amino acids. From germline, CDR1 is SGHKS and CDR2 YYEKEE (reference sequence). This CDR3 is CASRSGLASDTQYF. CDR3 sequence (DNA): TGTGCCAGCAGGTCCGGCCTAGCTTCAGATACGCAGTATTTT.

The rearrangement joins TRBV7-6 to TRBJ1-3; TRBD1 matches 8 bases. There are 15 residues in the CDR3. Trimming cost V 6 bases and J 4 bases; bases outside gene matches: 8. CDR1 SGHVS and CDR2 FNYEAQ come from the germline V gene. This CDR3 is CASSRQGATGNTIYF. The CDR3 DNA reads TGTGCCAGCAGTCGCCAGGGGGCAACAGGAAACACCATATATTTT.

This clone was seen more than once but under ten times. The chain uses TRBV19 and TRBJ1-4; D call uncertain. The CDR3 loop spans 13 amino acids. Germline CDR1 LNHDA, CDR2 SQIVND (reference sequence). Trimming took off 2 bases at V and 8 bases at J, with 9 bases between the two ends. In DNA, the CDR3 is TGTGCCAGTAGTATAAACCCCGGGGAAAAACTGTTTTTT. This sequence encodes CASSINPGEKLFF.

This clone was seen a handful of times. Mismatch with germline at one junction end may stem from a read error. This CDR3 reads CASRGRGHIYDYTF. The CDR3 coding sequence is TGTGCCAGCAGAGGGAGGGGACATATATATGACTACACCTTC. V is TRBV18 and J is TRBJ1-2, with a tentative D call TRBD1 (6 bases). CDR1 and CDR2 from the germline V gene are KGHSH and LQKENI. The CDR3 totals 14 residues.

This clone came up a few times. The rearrangement joins TRBV2 to TRBJ2-7; possible D gene TRBD2, 5 bases. The CDR3 is 12 residues long. Trimming shortened V by 9 bases and J by 6 bases, and 15 bases separated the two germline ends. Germline CDR1 reads SNHLY; CDR2 reads FYNNEI. CDR3 DNA: TGTGCCAGTACCATTGGGAGCTCCGAGCAGTACTTC. Translation gives CASTIGSSEQYF. Drawing the rest from reference TRBV2 and TRBJ2-7, the complete variable domain is EPEVTQTPSHQVTQMGQEVILRCVPISNHLYFYWYRQILGQKVEFLVSFYNNEISEKSEIFDDQFSVERPDGSNFTLKIRSTKLEDSAMYFCASTIGSSEQYFGPGTRLTVT.

This chain links TRBV6-5 with TRBJ1-5, with D hard to call. The CDR3 runs 12 residues. The V gene's germline CDR1 is MNHEY and CDR2 SVGAGI. Trimming took off 7 bases at V and 9 bases at J, with 13 bases between the two ends. The chain's CDR3 is CASKTTTGPQHF. CDR3 nucleotides: TGTGCCAGCAAGACGACGACGGGGCCCCAGCATTTT.

The chain uses TRBV29-1 and TRBJ2-7; 11 positions agree with TRBD1. The CDR3 is 13 residues long. Trimming cost V 6 bases and J 7 bases; bases outside gene matches: 8. CDR1 and CDR2 from the germline V gene are SQVTM and ANQGSEA. CDR3 bases: TGCAGCGTAGGAGGGACAGGGGGTCGGGAGCAGTACTTC. Its protein is CSVGGTGGREQYF.

The chain combines TRBV5-4 with TRBJ1-1, with TRBD1 identical over 9 bases. Germline CDR1 reads SGHNT; CDR2 reads YYREEE (reference sequence). The ends lost 0 bases at V and 0 bases at J; junction bases unmatched: 6. The CDR3 covers 17 residues. CDR3 sequence reads: CASSLDRGRTMNTEAFF. CDR3 sequence (DNA): TGTGCCAGCAGCTTGGACAGGGGGCGCACTATGAACACTGAAGCTTTCTTT.

CDR3 nucleotide sequence: TGTGCCAGCAGACAGGGAGTAGGGAATTCACCCCTCCACTTT. This sequence encodes CASRQGVGNSPLHF. The chain uses TRBV2 and TRBJ1-6; tentatively, D is TRBD1 (6 bases). The CDR3 covers 14 residues. V was clipped by 6 bases and J by 7 bases, with 13 bases between them. From germline, CDR1 is SNHLY and CDR2 FYNNEI.

This clone was found a few times. This chain connects TRBV18 to TRBJ2-5, with a weak D call TRBD1 (6 bases). Per the germline V gene, CDR1 is KGHSH and CDR2 is LQKENI. V was trimmed by 6 bases and J by 2 bases, leaving 10 bases between them. The CDR3 sequence is 13 residues long. The CDR3 here is CASSQRGQETQYF. The DNA for the CDR3 is TGTGCCAGCTCCCAAAGGGGGCAAGAGACCCAGTACTTC.

V usage is TRBV7-2 and J usage is TRBJ2-7; weak D call: TRBD1 (5 bases). Per germline, CDR1 SGHTA and CDR2 FQGNSA. V dropped 6 bases and J dropped 9 bases, with 15 bases sitting between them. The CDR3 extends over 12 amino acids. The CDR3 sequence: CASRATEFGQYF. The CDR3 DNA reads TGTGCCAGCAGGGCGACAGAATTTGGGCAGTACTTC.

This clone has a single count. This chain joins TRBV5-1 and TRBJ2-2; no reliable D call. Germline V gene lookup returns CDR1 SGHRS and CDR2 YFSETQ. V shed 2 bases and J shed 3 bases, with 5 bases lying between them. This CDR3 spans 13 amino acids. CDR3 sequence reads: CASSFAYTGELFF. The DNA for the CDR3 is TGCGCCAGCAGCTTCGCGTACACCGGGGAGCTGTTTTTT.